A selection of T cell receptor beta chains follows, all from one sample in a study of blood T cell repertoires in COVID-19. Repertoires were generated with immunoSEQ multiplex PCR, while TCRdb's copy carries only in-frame clones and drops some. The table lists roughly 100,000 clones, almost 85% of them singletons. Material for sequencing was peripheral blood. The receptors come from a man in his forties or fifties with active or convalescent COVID-19. Both conserved end residues are part of each CDR3.

J: TRBJ2-7
V: TRBV12-5
CDR3: CASGDGQGVYEQYF

J: TRBJ1-2
V: TRBV27
CDR3: CASSFQGARGYTF

J: TRBJ2-1
V: TRBV5-6
CDR3: CASSYYMRGGQYNEQFF

J: TRBJ1-1
V: TRBV6-5
CDR3: CASGASSHTEAFF

J: TRBJ2-3
V: TRBV18
CDR3: CASSPSTATPGLGTDTQYF

J: TRBJ1-5
V: TRBV4-1
CDR3: CASSQGDRLAGPQHF

J: TRBJ2-7
V: TRBV7-2
CDR3: CASSFSGGLSYEQYF

J: TRBJ1-3
V: TRBV27
CDR3: CASSPSGPTDGIYF

J: TRBJ1-1
V: TRBV11-3
CDR3: CASSPGQENTEAFF

J: TRBJ1-6
V: TRBV19
CDR3: CASRIRQGDNSPLHF

J: TRBJ2-7
V: TRBV7-2
CDR3: CASSLALVKSYEQYF

J: TRBJ2-1
V: TRBV30
CDR3: CAWSVMTSGAYNEQFF